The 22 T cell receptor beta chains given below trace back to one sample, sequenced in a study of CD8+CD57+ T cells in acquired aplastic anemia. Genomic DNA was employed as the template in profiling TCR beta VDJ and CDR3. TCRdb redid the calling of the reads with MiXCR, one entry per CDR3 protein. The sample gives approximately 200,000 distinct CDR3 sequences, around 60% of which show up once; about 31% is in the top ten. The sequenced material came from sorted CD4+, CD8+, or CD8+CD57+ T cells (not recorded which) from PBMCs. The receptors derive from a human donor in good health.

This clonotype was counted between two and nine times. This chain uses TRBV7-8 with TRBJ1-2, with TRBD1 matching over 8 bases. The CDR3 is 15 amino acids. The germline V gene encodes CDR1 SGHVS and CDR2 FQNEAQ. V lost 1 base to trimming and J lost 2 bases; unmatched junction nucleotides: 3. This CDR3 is CASSLGTGLNYGYTF. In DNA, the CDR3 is TGTGCCAGCAGCTTAGGGACAGGGTTAAACTATGGCTACACCTTC.

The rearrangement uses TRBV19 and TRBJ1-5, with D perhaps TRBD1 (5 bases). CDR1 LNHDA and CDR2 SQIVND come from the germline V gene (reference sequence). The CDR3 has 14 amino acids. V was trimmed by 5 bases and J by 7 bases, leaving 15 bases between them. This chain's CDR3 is CASSYRQERQPQHF. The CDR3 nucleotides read TGTGCCAGTAGTTACAGGCAAGAGAGACAGCCCCAGCATTTT.

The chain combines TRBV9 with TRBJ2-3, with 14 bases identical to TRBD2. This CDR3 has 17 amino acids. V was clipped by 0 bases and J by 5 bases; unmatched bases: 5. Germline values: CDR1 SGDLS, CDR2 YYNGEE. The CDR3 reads CASSVETSGRAVDTQYF. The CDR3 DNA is TGTGCCAGCAGCGTAGAGACTAGCGGGAGGGCCGTAGATACGCAGTATTTT.

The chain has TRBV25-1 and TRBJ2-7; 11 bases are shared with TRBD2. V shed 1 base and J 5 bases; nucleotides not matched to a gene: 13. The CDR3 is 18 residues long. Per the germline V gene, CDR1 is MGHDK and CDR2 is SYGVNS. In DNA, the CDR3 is TGTGCCAGCAGTGAATTAGGGACTAGCGGTACGCCCAGGGACGAGCAGTACTTC. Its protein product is CASSELGTSGTPRDEQYF.

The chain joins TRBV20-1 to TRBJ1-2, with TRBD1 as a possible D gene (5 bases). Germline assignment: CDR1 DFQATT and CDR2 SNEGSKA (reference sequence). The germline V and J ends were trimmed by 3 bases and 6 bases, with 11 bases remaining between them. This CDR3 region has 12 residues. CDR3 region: CSASARVHGYTF. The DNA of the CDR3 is TGCAGTGCTAGTGCCAGGGTTCATGGCTACACCTTC.

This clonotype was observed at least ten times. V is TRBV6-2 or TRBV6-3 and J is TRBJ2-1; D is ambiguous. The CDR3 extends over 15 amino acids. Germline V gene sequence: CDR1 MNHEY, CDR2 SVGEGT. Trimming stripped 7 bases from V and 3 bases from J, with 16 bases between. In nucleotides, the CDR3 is TGTGCCAGCAACACATTCGAATCGGGCTACAATGAGCAGTTCTTC. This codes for CASNTFESGYNEQFF.

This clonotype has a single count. CDR3 sequence: CASSLAATSGSWNEQFF. Written as DNA, the CDR3 is TGCGCCAGCAGCTTAGCCGCAACTAGCGGGAGTTGGAATGAGCAGTTCTTC. The chain employs TRBV5-1 and TRBJ2-1; 11 bases line up with TRBD2. The CDR3 contains 17 residues. Germline CDR1 is SGHRS and CDR2 is YFSETQ. V trimming: 2 bases; J trimming: 7 bases; junction bases outside the gene matches: 11.

CDR3: CSVGGSWGQGSDGYTF. DNA of the CDR3: TGCAGCGTTGGAGGATCGTGGGGACAGGGCTCGGATGGCTACACCTTC. The J gene is TRBJ1-2, the V gene TRBV29-1, with TRBD1 matching 9 bases. Germline loops: CDR1 SQVTM, CDR2 ANQGSEA. The CDR3 is 16 residues long. J lost 6 bases, V lost 4 bases, and 15 bases had no gene match.

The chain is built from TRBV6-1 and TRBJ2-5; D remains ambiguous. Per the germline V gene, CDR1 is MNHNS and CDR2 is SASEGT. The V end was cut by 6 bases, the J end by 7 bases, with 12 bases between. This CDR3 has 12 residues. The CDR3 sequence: CASRVGSGTQYF. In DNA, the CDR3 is TGTGCCAGCAGAGTTGGGTCCGGGACCCAGTACTTC.

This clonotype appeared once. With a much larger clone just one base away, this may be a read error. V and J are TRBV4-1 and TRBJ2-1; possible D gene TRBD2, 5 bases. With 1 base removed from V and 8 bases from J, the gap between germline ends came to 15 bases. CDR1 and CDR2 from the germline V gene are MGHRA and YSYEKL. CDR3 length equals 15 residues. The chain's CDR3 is CASSQVAGPWYEQFF. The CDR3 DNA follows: TGCGCCAGCAGCCAAGTGGCGGGCCCTTGGTATGAGCAGTTCTTC.

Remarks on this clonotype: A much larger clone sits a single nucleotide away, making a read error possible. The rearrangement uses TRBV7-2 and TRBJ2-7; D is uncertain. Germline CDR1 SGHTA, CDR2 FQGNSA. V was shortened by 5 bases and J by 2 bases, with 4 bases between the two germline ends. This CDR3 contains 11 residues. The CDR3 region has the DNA TGTGCCAGCAGCAACGCCTACGAGCAGTACTTC. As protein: CASSNAYEQYF.

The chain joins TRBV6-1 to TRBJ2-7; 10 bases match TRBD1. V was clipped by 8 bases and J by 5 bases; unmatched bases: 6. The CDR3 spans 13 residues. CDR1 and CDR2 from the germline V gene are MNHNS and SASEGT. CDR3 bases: TGTGCCAGCCAGGGACAGGGGAGCGACGAGCAGTACTTC. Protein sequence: CASQGQGSDEQYF.

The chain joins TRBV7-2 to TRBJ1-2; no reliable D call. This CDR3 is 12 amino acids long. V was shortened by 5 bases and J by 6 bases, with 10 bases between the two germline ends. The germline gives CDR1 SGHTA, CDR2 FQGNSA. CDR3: CASSTDKDGYTF. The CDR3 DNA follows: TGTGCCAGCAGCACAGACAAGGATGGCTACACCTTC.

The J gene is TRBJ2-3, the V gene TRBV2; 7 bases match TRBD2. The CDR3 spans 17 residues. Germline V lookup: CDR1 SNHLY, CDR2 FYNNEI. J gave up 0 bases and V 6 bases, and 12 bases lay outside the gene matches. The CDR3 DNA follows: TGTGCCAGCAGCCACGGGGCCGGGGACTACAGCACAGATACGCAGTATTTT. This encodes CASSHGAGDYSTDTQYF. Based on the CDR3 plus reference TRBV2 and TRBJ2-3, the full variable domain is EPEVTQTPSHQVTQMGQEVILRCVPISNHLYFYWYRQILGQKVEFLVSFYNNEISEKSEIFDDQFSVERPDGSNFTLKIRSTKLEDSAMYFCASSHGAGDYSTDTQYFGPGTRLTVL.

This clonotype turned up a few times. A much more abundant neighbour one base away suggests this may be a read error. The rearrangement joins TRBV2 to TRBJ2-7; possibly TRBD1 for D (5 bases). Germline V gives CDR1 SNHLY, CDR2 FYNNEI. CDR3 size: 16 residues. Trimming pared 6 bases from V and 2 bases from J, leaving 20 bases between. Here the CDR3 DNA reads TGTGCCAGCAGACAACCAATCCTCGACAGAACCTACGAGCAGTACTTC. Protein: CASRQPILDRTYEQYF. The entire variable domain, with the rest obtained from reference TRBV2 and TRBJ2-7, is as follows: EPEVTQTPSHQVTQMGQEVILRCVPISNHLYFYWYRQILGQKVEFLVSFYNNEISEKSEIFDDQFSVERPDGSNFTLKIRSTKLEDSAMYFCASRQPILDRTYEQYFGPGTRLTVT.

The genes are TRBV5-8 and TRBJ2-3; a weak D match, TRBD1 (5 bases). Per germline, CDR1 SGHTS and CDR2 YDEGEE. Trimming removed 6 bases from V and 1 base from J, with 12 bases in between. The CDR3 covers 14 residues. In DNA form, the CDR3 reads TGTGCCAGCACCAGGGCCCGGCGCACAGATACGCAGTATTTT. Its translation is CASTRARRTDTQYF. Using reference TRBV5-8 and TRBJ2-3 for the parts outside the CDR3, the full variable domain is EAGVTQSPTHLIKTRGQQATLRCSPISGHTSVYWYQQALGLGLQFLLWYDEGEERNRGNFPPRFSGRQFPNYSSELNVNALELEDSALYLCASTRARRTDTQYFGPGTRLTVL.

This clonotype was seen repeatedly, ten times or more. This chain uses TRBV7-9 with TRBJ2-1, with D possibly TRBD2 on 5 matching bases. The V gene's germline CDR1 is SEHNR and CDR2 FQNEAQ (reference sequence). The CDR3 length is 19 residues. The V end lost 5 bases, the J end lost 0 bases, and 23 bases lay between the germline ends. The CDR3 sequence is CASSPPASAAGSSYNEQFF. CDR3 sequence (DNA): TGTGCCAGCAGCCCACCCGCATCCGCGGCGGGTAGCTCCTACAATGAGCAGTTCTTC.

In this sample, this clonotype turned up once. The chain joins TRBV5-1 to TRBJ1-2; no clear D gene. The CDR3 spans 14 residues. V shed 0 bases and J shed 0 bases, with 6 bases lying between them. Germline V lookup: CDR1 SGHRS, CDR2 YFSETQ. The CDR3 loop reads CASSLEAANYGYTF. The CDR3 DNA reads TGCGCCAGCAGCTTGGAGGCAGCTAACTATGGCTACACCTTC.

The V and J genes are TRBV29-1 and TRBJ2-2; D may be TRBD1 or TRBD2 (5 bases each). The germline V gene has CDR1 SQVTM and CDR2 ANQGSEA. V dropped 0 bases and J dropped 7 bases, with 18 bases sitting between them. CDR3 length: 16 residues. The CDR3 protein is CSVEDAGGIYVGELFF. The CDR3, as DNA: TGCAGCGTTGAAGATGCTGGGGGAATATATGTCGGGGAGCTGTTTTTT.

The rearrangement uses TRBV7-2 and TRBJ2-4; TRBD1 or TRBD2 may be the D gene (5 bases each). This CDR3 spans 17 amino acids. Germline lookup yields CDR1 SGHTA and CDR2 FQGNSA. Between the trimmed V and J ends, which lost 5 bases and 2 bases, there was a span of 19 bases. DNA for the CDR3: TGTGCCAGCAGCCCTCTCGCGGGCCAGGGACCCAAAAACATTCAGTACTTC. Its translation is CASSPLAGQGPKNIQYF.

In DNA form, the CDR3 reads TGCAGTGCCCCTGGGGGGGAGCTTGAGCAGTACTTC. It codes for CSAPGGELEQYF. The chain recombines TRBV20-1 with TRBJ2-7, with 7 bases identical to TRBD2. The CDR3 sequence is 12 residues long. Trimming cost V 6 bases and J 7 bases; bases outside gene matches: 9. Germline V gene lookup returns CDR1 DFQATT and CDR2 SNEGSKA (reference sequence).

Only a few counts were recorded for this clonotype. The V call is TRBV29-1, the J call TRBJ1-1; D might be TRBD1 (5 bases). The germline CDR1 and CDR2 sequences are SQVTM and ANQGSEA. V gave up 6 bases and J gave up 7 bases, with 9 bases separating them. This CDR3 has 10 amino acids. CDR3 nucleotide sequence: TGCAGCGTGGGGACGGGTGAAGCTTTCTTT. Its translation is CSVGTGEAFF.